This T cell receptor (beta chain) came from a study of beta chain features in type 1 diabetes. Across the study: Summed over all samples, the examined sorted cells came to about 110 million. Whole-study results and caveats: In every one of the four CD4+ subsets, TCRB CDR3s were moderately but significantly shorter in Type 1 diabetes patients. The similarity of naive, central memory and Treg TCRB repertoires appeared greater among patients than among healthy donors.

The isolated RNA, all of it, was reverse transcribed, so expressed TCRB transcripts were what got sequenced. Method: immunoSEQ multiplex PCR; TCRdb's copy keeps in-frame clones and lacks some. Of 310,000 or so clones in the sample, about 15% were seen once. CD4+ cells of the naive, central memory, regulatory and stem cell-like memory types were sorted via CD45RO/CCR7/CD25/CD127/CD95/CD27. All of the sorted populations showed purity greater than 95%. Trimming removed 4 bases from V and 3 bases from J; junction bases left unmatched: 8. This CDR3 is 15 amino acids long. Germline V gives CDR1 SEHNR, CDR2 FQNEAQ (reference sequence). Concerning this clone itself: What it recognizes is unknown.

Specimen: naive CD4+ T cells from blood. The TCR sequence derives from a man younger than 30 with type 1 diabetes. The gene calls are TRBV7-9 and TRBJ1-2; TRBD1 agrees at 7 bases. In DNA form, the CDR3 reads TGTGCCAGCAGCTACGGAGGGGGCAAATACTATGGCTACACCTTC. The encoded protein is CASSYGGGKYYGYTF.